This T cell receptor (beta chain) originates from a study of cytomegalovirus exposure and HLA in healthy donors. The CDR3 length is 18 residues. V shed 5 bases, J shed 3 bases, and the junction held 10 bases outside the gene matches. The germline V gene has CDR1 SGHNT and CDR2 YENEEA. The PCR had 60 Vbeta and 13 Jbeta primers. Libraries were prepared by immunoSEQ multiplex PCR; TCRdb keeps only in-frame clonotypes and omits some of them. This table holds more than 75,000 clones. Details on this clone: What it recognizes is unknown.

General study points: Earlier findings revealed that most TCR beta V segments proved productive either about 87% or about 30% of the time.

This sequence joins TRBV11-3 and TRBJ2-7; 16 bases line up with TRBD2. The origin of this receptor is a man aged 45 to 65 in good health and CMV-seropositive. Sample: PBMCs. The CDR3 here is CASSHHPGLAGGVYEQYF. The DNA for the CDR3 is TGTGCCAGCAGCCACCACCCGGGACTAGCGGGAGGGGTCTACGAGCAGTACTTC.